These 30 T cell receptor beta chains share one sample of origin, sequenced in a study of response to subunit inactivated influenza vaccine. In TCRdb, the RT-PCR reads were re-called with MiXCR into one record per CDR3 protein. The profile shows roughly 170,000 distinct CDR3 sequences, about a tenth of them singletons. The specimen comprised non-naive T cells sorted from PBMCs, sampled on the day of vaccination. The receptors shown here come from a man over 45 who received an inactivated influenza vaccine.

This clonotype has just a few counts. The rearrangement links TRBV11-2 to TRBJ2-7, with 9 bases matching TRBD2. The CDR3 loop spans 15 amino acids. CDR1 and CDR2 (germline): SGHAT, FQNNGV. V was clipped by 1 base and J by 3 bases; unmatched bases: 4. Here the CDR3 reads CASSLGGRGHYEQYF. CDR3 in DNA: TGTGCCAGCAGCTTAGGCGGGAGGGGGCACTACGAGCAGTACTTC. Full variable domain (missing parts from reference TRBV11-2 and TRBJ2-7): EAGVAQSPRYKIIEKRQSVAFWCNPISGHATLYWYQQILGQGPKLLIQFQNNGVVDDSQLPKDRFSAERLKGVDSTLKIQPAKLEDSAVYLCASSLGGRGHYEQYFGPGTRLTVT.

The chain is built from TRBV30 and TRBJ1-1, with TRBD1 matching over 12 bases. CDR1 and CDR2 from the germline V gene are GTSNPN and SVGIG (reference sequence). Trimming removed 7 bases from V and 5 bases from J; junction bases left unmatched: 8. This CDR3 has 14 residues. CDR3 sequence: CASGTGGAGTEAFF. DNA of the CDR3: TGTGCCTCCGGGACAGGGGGCGCGGGGACTGAAGCTTTCTTT. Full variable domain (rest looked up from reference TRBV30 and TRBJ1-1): SQTIHQWPATLVQPVGSPLSLECTVEGTSNPNLYWYRQAAGRGLQLLFYSVGIGQISSEVPQNLSASRPQDRQFILSSKKLLLSDSGFYLCASGTGGAGTEAFFGQGTRLTVV.

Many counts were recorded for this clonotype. CDR3: CRTTTLGTDTQYF. The CDR3 DNA is TGCAGAACTACTACCCTGGGGACAGATACGCAGTATTTT. The V gene is TRBV20-1, the J gene TRBJ2-3; D gene unclear. CDR1 DFQATT and CDR2 SNEGSKA come from the germline V gene (reference sequence). This CDR3 comprises 13 residues.

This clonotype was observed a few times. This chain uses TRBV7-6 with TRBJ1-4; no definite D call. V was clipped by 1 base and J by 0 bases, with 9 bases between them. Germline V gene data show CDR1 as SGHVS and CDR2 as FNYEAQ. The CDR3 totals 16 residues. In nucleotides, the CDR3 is TGTGCCAGCAGCTTAGTGGCAGGCGCAACTAATGAAAAACTGTTTTTT. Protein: CASSLVAGATNEKLFF.

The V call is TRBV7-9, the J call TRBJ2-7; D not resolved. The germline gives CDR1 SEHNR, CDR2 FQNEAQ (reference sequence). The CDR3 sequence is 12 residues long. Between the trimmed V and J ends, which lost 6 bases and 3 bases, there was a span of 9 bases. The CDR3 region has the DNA TGTGCCAGCAGTTGGGATGGCTACGAGCAGTACTTC. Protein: CASSWDGYEQYF.

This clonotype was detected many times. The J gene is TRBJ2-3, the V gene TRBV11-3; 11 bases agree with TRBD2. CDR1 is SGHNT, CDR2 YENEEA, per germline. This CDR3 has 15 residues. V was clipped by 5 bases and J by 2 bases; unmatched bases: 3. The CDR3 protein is CASSPSGRTTDTQYF. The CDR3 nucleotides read TGTGCCAGCAGCCCTAGCGGGAGGACCACAGATACGCAGTATTTT.

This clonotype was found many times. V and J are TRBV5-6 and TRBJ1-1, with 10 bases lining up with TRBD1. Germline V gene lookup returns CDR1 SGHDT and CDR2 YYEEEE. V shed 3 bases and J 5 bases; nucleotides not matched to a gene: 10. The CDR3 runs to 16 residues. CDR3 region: CASSSKAGTGETEAFF. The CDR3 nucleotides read TGTGCCAGCAGCTCTAAGGCCGGGACAGGGGAAACTGAAGCTTTCTTT.

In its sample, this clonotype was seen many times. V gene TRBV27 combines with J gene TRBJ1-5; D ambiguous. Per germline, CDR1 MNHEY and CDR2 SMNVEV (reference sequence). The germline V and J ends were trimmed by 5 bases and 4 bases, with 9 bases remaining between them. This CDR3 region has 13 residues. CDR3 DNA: TGTGCCAGCAGTCTACGGGAGAATCAGCCCCAGCATTTT. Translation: CASSLRENQPQHF.

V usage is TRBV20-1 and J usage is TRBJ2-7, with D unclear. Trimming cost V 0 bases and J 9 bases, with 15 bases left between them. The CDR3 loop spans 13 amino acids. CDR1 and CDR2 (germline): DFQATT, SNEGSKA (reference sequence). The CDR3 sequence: CSARDGRGGLQYF. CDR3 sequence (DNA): TGCAGTGCTAGAGATGGACGCGGTGGGCTGCAGTACTTC.

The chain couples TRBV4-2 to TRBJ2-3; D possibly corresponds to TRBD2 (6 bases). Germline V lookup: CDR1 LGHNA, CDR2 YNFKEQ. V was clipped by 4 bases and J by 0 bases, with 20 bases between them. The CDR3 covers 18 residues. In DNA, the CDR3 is TGTGCCAGCAGCCCAAACCCCCCGGGACTCAAGAGCACAGATACGCAGTATTTT. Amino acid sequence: CASSPNPPGLKSTDTQYF.

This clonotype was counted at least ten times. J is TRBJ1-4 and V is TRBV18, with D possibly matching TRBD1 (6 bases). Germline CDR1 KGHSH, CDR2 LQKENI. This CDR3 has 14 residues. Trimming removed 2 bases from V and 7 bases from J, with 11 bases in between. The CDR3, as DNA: TGTGCCAGCTCACCAGCGACAGGTGGTGAAAAACTGTTTTTT. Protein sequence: CASSPATGGEKLFF. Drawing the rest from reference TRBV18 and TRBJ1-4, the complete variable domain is NAGVMQNPRHLVRRRGQEARLRCSPMKGHSHVYWYRQLPEEGLKFMVYLQKENIIDESGMPKERFSAEFPKEGPSILRIQQVVRGDSAAYFCASSPATGGEKLFFGSGTQLSVL.

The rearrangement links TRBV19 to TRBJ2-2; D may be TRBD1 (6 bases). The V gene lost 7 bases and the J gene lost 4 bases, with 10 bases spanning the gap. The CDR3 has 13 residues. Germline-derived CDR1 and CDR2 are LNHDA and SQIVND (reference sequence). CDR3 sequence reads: CASNGQITGELFF. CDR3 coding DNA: TGTGCCAGTAATGGACAGATCACCGGGGAGCTGTTTTTT.

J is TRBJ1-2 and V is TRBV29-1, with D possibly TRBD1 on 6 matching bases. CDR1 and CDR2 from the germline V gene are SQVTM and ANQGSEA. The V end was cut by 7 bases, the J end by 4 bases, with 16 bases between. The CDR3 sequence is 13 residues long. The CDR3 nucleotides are TGCAGCGCCGATCCGGGGGGCCTCTATGGCTACACCTTC. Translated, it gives CSADPGGLYGYTF. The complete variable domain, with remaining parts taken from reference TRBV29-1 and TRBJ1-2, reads SAVISQKPSRDICQRGTSLTIQCQVDSQVTMMFWYRQQPGQSLTLIATANQGSEATYESGFVIDKFPISRPNLTFSTLTVSNMSPEDSSIYLCSADPGGLYGYTFGSGTRLTVV.

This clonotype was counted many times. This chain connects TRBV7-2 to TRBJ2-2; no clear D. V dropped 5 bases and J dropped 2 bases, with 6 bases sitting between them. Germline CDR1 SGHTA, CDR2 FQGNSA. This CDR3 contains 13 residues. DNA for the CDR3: TGTGCCAGCAGCGCTAGAAACACCGGGGAGCTGTTTTTT. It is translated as CASSARNTGELFF.

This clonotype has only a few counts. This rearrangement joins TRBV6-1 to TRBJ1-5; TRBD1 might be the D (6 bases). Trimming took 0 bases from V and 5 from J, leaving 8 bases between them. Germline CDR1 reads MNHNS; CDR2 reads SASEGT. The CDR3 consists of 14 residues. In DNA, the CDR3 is TGTGCCAGCAGTGAAGCAGGGGGAGATCAGCCCCAGCATTTT. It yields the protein CASSEAGGDQPQHF.

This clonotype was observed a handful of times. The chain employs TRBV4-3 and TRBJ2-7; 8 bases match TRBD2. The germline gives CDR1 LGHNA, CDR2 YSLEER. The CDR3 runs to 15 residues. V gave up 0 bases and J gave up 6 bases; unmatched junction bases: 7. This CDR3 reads CASSQDLGLDAEQYF. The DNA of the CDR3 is TGCGCCAGCAGCCAAGATCTGGGACTAGACGCCGAGCAGTACTTC.

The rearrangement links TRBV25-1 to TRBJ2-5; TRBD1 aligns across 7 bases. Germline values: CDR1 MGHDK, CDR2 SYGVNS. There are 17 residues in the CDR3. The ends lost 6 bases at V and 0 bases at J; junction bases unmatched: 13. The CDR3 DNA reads TGTGCCAGCAGCCGGGACAGACCACTTCAGTACCAAGAGACCCAGTACTTC. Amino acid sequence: CASSRDRPLQYQETQYF.

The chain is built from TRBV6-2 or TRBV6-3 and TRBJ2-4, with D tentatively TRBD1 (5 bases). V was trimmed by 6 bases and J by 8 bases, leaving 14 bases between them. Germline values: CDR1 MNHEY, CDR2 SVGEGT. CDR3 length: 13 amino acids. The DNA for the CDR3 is TGTGCCAGCAGCGGACATGGCGTGGACATTCAGTACTTC. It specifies CASSGHGVDIQYF.

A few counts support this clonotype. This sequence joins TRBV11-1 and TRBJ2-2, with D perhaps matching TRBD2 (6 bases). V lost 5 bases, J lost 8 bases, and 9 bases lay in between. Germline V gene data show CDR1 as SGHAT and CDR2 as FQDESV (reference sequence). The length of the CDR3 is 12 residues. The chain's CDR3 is CASSERAGELFF. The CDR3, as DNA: TGTGCCAGCAGCGAGCGGGCTGGGGAGCTGTTTTTT.

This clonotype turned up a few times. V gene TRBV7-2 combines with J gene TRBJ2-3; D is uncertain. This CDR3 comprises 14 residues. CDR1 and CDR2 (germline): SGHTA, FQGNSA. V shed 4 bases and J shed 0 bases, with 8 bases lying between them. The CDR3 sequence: CASSSPASTDTQYF. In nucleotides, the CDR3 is TGTGCCAGCAGCTCCCCAGCGAGCACAGATACGCAGTATTTT.

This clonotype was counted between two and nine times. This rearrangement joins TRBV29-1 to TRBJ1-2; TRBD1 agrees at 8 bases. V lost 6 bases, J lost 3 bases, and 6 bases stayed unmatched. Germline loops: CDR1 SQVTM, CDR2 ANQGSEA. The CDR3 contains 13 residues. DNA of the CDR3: TGCAGCGTCCGGGGACAGGAGGACTATGGCTACACCTTC. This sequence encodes CSVRGQEDYGYTF.

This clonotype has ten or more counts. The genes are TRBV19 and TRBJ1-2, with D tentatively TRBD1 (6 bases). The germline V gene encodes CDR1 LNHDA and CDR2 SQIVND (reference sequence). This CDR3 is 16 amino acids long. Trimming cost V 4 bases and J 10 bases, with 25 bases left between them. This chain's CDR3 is CASSTPLLQGRRDYTF. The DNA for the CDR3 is TGTGCCAGTAGTACCCCCCTATTACAGGGAAGGAGAGACTACACCTTC.

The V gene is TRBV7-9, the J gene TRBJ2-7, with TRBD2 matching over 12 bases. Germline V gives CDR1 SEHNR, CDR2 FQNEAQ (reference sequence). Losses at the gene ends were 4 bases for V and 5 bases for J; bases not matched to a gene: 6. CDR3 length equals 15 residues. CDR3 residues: CASSSSTSGRNEQYF. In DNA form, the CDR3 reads TGTGCCAGCAGCTCGAGTACTAGCGGGAGGAACGAGCAGTACTTC.

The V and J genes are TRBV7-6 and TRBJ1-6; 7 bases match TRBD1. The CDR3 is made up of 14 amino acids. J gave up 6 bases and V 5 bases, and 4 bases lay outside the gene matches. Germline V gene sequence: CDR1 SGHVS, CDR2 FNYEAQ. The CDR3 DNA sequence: TGTGCCAGCAGCCGGGGACAGACTAATTCACCCCTCCACTTT. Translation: CASSRGQTNSPLHF.

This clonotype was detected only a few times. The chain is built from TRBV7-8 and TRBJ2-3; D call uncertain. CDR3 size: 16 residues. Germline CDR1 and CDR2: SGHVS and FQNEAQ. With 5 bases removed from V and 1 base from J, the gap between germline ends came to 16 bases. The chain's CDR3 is CASSPHVGPGTDTQYF. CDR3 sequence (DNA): TGTGCCAGCAGCCCCCACGTGGGCCCGGGCACAGATACGCAGTATTTT.

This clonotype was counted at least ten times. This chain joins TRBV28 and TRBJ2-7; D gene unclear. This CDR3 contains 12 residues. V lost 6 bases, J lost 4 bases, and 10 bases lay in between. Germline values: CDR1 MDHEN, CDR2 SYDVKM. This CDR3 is CASSHATYEQYF. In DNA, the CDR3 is TGTGCCAGCAGCCATGCGACGTACGAGCAGTACTTC.

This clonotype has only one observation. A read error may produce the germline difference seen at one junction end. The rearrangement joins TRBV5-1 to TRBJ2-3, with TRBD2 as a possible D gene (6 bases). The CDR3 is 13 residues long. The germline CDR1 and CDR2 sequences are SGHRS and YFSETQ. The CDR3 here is CASNGGSTDPQYF. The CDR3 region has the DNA TGCGCCAGCAATGGGGGGTCCACAGATCCGCAGTATTTT.

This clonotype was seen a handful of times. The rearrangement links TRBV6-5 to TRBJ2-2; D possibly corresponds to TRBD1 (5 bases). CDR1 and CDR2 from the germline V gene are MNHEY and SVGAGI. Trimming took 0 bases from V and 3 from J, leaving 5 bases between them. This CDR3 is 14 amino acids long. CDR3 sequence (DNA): TGTGCCAGCAGTTACTCCAGGGACACCGGGGAGCTGTTTTTT. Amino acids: CASSYSRDTGELFF.

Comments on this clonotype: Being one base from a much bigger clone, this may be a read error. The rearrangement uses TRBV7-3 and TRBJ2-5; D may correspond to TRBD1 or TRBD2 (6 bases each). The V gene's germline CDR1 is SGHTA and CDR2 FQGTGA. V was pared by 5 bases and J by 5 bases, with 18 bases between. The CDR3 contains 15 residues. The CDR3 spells CASSQGIGGRETQYF. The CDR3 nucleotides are TGTGCCAGCAGCCAGGGGATTGGGGGGAGGGAGACCCAGTACTTC.

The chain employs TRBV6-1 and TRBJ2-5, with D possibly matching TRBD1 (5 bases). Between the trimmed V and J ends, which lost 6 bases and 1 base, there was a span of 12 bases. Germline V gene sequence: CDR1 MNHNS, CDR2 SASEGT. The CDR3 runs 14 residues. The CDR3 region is CASSKTDLQETQYF. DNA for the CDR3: TGTGCCAGCAGCAAGACAGATCTCCAAGAGACCCAGTACTTC.